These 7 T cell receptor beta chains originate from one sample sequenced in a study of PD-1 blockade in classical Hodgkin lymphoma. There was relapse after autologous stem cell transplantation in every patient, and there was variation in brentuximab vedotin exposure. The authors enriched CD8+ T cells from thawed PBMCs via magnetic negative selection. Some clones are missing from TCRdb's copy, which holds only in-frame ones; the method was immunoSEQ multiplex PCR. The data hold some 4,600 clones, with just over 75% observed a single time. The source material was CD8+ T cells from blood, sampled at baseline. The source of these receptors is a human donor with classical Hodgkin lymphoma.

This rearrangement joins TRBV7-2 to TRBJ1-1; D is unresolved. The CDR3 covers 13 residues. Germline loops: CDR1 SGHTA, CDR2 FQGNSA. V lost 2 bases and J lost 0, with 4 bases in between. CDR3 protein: CASSLLMNTEAFF. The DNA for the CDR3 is TGTGCCAGCAGCTTACTTATGAACACTGAAGCTTTCTTT.

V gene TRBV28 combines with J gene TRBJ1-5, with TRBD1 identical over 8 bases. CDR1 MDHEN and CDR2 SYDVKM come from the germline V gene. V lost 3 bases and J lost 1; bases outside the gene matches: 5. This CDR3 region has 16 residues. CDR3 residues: CASSFPGGESNQPQHF. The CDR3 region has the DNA TGTGCCAGCAGTTTTCCAGGGGGCGAAAGCAATCAGCCCCAGCATTTT.

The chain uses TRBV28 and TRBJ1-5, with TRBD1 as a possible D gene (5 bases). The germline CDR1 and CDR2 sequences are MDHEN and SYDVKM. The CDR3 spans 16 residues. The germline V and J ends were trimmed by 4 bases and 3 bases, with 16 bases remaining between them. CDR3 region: CASSSPAGPHNQPQHF. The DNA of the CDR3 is TGTGCCAGCAGTTCCCCCGCGGGGCCCCACAATCAGCCCCAGCATTTT.

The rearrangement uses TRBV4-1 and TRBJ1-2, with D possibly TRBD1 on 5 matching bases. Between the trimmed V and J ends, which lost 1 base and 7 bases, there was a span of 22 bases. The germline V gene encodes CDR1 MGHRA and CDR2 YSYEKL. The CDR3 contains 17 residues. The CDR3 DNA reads TGCGCCAGCAGCCAAGTCCCCTCCAGGGAAGGGAGTCGTGGCTACACCTTC. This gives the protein CASSQVPSREGSRGYTF.

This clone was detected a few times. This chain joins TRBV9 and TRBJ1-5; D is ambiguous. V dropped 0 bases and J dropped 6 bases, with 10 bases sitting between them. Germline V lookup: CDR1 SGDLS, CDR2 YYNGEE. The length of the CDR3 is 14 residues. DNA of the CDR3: TGTGCCAGCAGCGTAGATAGGGTAGGTCAGCCCCAGCATTTT. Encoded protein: CASSVDRVGQPQHF.

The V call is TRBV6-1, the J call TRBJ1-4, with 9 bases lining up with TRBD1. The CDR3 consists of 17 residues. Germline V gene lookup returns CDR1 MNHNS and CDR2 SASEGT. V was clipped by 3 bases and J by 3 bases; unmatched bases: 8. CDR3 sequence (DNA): TGTGCCAGCAGTGATCCCGGGACAGGGAGGGCTAATGAAAAACTGTTTTTT. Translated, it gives CASSDPGTGRANEKLFF.

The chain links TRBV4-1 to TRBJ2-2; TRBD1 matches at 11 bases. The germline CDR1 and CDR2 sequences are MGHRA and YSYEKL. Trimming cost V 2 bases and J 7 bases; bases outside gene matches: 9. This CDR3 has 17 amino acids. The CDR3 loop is CASSQSDRGLRGGELFF. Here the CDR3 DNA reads TGCGCCAGCAGCCAATCGGACAGGGGGCTGCGGGGCGGGGAGCTGTTTTTT.